A selection of T cell receptor beta chains follows, all from one sample in a study of radiation and T cells in renal cell carcinoma. The method was immunoSEQ multiplex PCR; TCRdb's version includes in-frame clones alone and lacks a portion of them. The sample records about 140,000 clones, less than 90% being singletons. The sequences come from blood, collected from a patient whose treatment included radiotherapy and nephrectomy. These receptors all come from a woman aged 45 to 65 with renal cell carcinoma. CDR3s include the opening cysteine and the closing phenylalanine or tryptophan. A D gene is named only where the DNA matches it firmly. Some rows mark clone size as missing; the rest say once, few, many or name a class of expanded clone.

D gene: -; V gene: TRBV28; clone size: -; J gene: TRBJ2-7; CDR3 DNA: TGTGCCAGCAGTGTACAGGCGAATTCCTACGAGCAGTACTTC; CDR3 protein: CASSVQANSYEQYF
D gene: -; V gene: TRBV7-9; clone size: few; J gene: TRBJ2-7; CDR3 DNA: TGTGCCAGCGGACAGATTACTCGGGGGCAGTACTTC; CDR3 protein: CASGQITRGQYF
D gene: -; V gene: TRBV5-1; clone size: -; J gene: TRBJ1-1; CDR3 DNA: TGCGCCAGCAGCCTGGACCCGACAGGATCGAACACTGAAGCTTTCTTT; CDR3 protein: CASSLDPTGSNTEAFF
D gene: TRBD2; V gene: TRBV6-1; clone size: -; J gene: TRBJ2-3; CDR3 DNA: TGTGCCAGCAGAAGCGGGGGCCTCACAGATACGCAGTATTTT; CDR3 protein: CASRSGGLTDTQYF
D gene: -; V gene: TRBV6-1; clone size: once; J gene: TRBJ2-5; CDR3 DNA: TGTGCCAGCAGTCGGGCTGCGGAAGAGACCCAGTACTTC; CDR3 protein: CASSRAAEETQYF
D gene: -; V gene: TRBV4-3; clone size: -; J gene: TRBJ2-6; CDR3 DNA: TGCGCCAGCAGCCCCCACCGGCTTTCTGGGGCCAACGTCCTGACTTTC; CDR3 protein: CASSPHRLSGANVLTF
D gene: -; V gene: TRBV5-1; clone size: -; J gene: TRBJ2-7; CDR3 DNA: TGCGCCAGCAGTCGGGGGGCTGCATACGAGCAGTACTTC; CDR3 protein: CASSRGAAYEQYF
D gene: -; V gene: TRBV21-1; clone size: -; J gene: TRBJ2-7; CDR3 DNA: TGTGCCAGGGCCCCGACCGAACAGGGGGTGCGTACGGAGCAGTACTTC; CDR3 protein: CARAPTEQGVRTEQYF
D gene: TRBD2; V gene: TRBV10-3; clone size: -; J gene: TRBJ2-7; CDR3 DNA: TGTGCCATCAGCAGGACTAGCGGTTCCTACGAGCAGTACTTC; CDR3 protein: CAISRTSGSYEQYF
D gene: TRBD2; V gene: TRBV7-2; clone size: -; J gene: TRBJ2-7; CDR3 DNA: TGTGCCAGCAGCCCACAGGCTAGCGGGGGGTACGAGCAGTACTTC; CDR3 protein: CASSPQASGGYEQYF
D gene: -; V gene: TRBV7-9; clone size: few; J gene: TRBJ2-7; CDR3 DNA: TGTGCCAGCAGCGTCGGGGCAGGTGACGAGCAGTACTTC; CDR3 protein: CASSVGAGDEQYF
D gene: TRBD1; V gene: TRBV2; clone size: -; J gene: TRBJ2-1; CDR3 DNA: TGTGCCAAGGGGGCAGGCGCCTTCTATATCTCCAATGAGCAGTTCTTC; CDR3 protein: CAKGAGAFYISNEQFF
D gene: -; V gene: TRBV9; clone size: -; J gene: TRBJ1-4; CDR3 DNA: TGTGCCAGCAGCGTCTCCCATGGCAGGGTGAATGAAAAACTGTTTTTT; CDR3 protein: CASSVSHGRVNEKLFF
D gene: -; V gene: TRBV7-2; clone size: -; J gene: TRBJ2-7; CDR3 DNA: TGTGCCAGCAGCCCAAGGACGGGACAAAGCTCCTACGAGCAGTACTTC; CDR3 protein: CASSPRTGQSSYEQYF
D gene: -; V gene: TRBV9; clone size: -; J gene: TRBJ2-7; CDR3 DNA: TGTGCCAGCAGCGTAGATCCCGGTTCCACCTACGAGCAGTACTTC; CDR3 protein: CASSVDPGSTYEQYF
D gene: -; V gene: TRBV2; clone size: -; J gene: TRBJ1-2; CDR3 DNA: TGTGCCAGCAGAGGCGATCCTCAGGGTAACTATGGCTACACCTTC; CDR3 protein: CASRGDPQGNYGYTF
D gene: -; V gene: TRBV25-1; clone size: -; J gene: TRBJ1-2; CDR3 DNA: TGTGCCAGCAGTGTGTCTGGTAACTATGGCTACACCTTC; CDR3 protein: CASSVSGNYGYTF
D gene: -; V gene: TRBV27; clone size: -; J gene: TRBJ2-5; CDR3 DNA: TGTGCCAGCAGTTTACTAGGGGCTGGGACCCAAGAGACCCAGTACTTC; CDR3 protein: CASSLLGAGTQETQYF
D gene: -; V gene: TRBV2; clone size: few; J gene: TRBJ1-1; CDR3 DNA: TGTGCCAGCAGGGGGGAGATTGGGTCGGGCGCTTTCTTT; CDR3 protein: CASRGEIGSGAFF
D gene: -; V gene: TRBV28; clone size: -; J gene: TRBJ2-7; CDR3 DNA: TGTGCCAGCAGTTCGTGGACGGATTCCTACGAGCAGTACTTC; CDR3 protein: CASSSWTDSYEQYF
D gene: -; V gene: TRBV6-5; clone size: -; J gene: TRBJ1-6; CDR3 DNA: TGTGCCAGCAGTTACTCGTGGGGGAGGGATAATTCACCCCTCCACTTT; CDR3 protein: CASSYSWGRDNSPLHF
D gene: -; V gene: TRBV5-4; clone size: once; J gene: TRBJ1-5; CDR3 DNA: TGTGCCAGCAGCTTGGCCAAGGACAGTCCTCAGCCCCAGCATTTT; CDR3 protein: CASSLAKDSPQPQHF
D gene: TRBD1; V gene: TRBV4-3; clone size: -; J gene: TRBJ1-2; CDR3 DNA: TGCGCCAGCAGCCAAGGAATAGGGGGCGAAGCTAACTATGGCTACACCTTC; CDR3 protein: CASSQGIGGEANYGYTF